This record concerns one TCR beta chain sequence. Categorization into cohorts depended on clinical history that participants reported. This record comes from a study of blood T cell repertoires in COVID-19. This CDR3 region has 14 residues. V lost 5 bases, J lost 4 bases, and 17 bases lay in between. Germline V gene data show CDR1 as SQVTM and CDR2 as ANQGSEA. Some clones are missing from TCRdb's copy, which holds only in-frame ones; the method was immunoSEQ multiplex PCR. The sample has about 180,000 clones, roughly 89% seen once. The genes are TRBV29-1 and TRBJ2-5; the D gene is possibly TRBD1 (6 bases). The source material was PBMCs or T cells enriched from blood (not recorded which). This sequence was found in a woman between 40 and 50 years old with acute COVID-19. The CDR3 DNA is TGCAGCGTTCATCAAGGGGGAGAGCGAGAGACCCAGTACTTC. This translates into CSVHQGGERETQYF.